The rows below give T cell receptor beta chains drawn from one sample of a study of blood T cells in healthy people across ages. MiXCR, run by TCRdb on the 5' RACE reads, gives a single entry per CDR3 protein. The sample yields about 840,000 distinct CDR3 sequences, 29% seen once. Another study also made use of these data, one on T cells of mothers and their children.

Sequencing was carried out using blood. These receptor sequences come from a woman between 35 and 50 years old in good health. Both conserved end residues are part of each CDR3. D genes are given only for firm matches. Expanded clones get a size class; other rows say once, few or many, or leave the size out.

>NA|NA|TRBV6-1|TRBJ1-5
TGTGCCAGCAGTGAAATTCCCGGGAGGTACAATCAGCCCCAGCATTTT
CASSEIPGRYNQPQHF
>NA|NA|TRBV29-1|TRBJ1-5
TGCAGCGTTGAATCGGGGGGCGCGGGACAGCCCCAGCATTTT
CSVESGGAGQPQHF
>many|NA|TRBV10-3|TRBJ2-1
TGTGCCATCAGTGACGATAGGAATGGGAACAATGAGCAGTTCTTC
CAISDDRNGNNEQFF
>once|TRBD2|TRBV27|TRBJ2-1
TGTGCCAGCAGTCCTAGCGGGAGGACCACCTACAATGAGCAGTTCTTC
CASSPSGRTTYNEQFF
>many|TRBD1|TRBV9|TRBJ1-2
TGTGCCAGCAGCGTAACTGGACAGGGTGATGGCTACACCTTC
CASSVTGQGDGYTF
>NA|NA|TRBV7-9|TRBJ2-5
TGTGCCAGCAGCCCATGGGACGGACAAGAGACCCAGTACTTC
CASSPWDGQETQYF
>NA|TRBD2|TRBV12-3/TRBV12-4|TRBJ2-1
TGTGCCAGCAGCCACCCGGGACTAGCGGGGGGTTACAATGAGCAGTTCTTC
CASSHPGLAGGYNEQFF
>many|NA|TRBV4-2|TRBJ2-5
TGTGCCAGCAGCCAGACCGGTTACCAAGAGACCCAGTACTTC
CASSQTGYQETQYF
>NA|TRBD2|TRBV9|TRBJ2-1
TGTGCCAGCAGCGTAGGAGGACTAGCGGGCGCACTTCCCTACAATGAGCGGTTCTTC
CASSVGGLAGALPYNERFF
>many|NA|TRBV2|TRBJ2-7
TGTGCCAGCCGGCGGGACATAAACTACGAGCAGTACTTC
CASRRDINYEQYF
>NA|TRBD2|TRBV28|TRBJ2-5
TGTGCCAGCAGTTCAAGGACTAGCGGGGGTTTCGATGAGACCCAGTACTTC
CASSSRTSGGFDETQYF
>NA|TRBD1|TRBV4-3|TRBJ1-2
TGCGCCAGCAGCCAAGGATTCGAGGGGGCGGGCTATGGCTACACCTTC
CASSQGFEGAGYGYTF
>many|NA|TRBV5-1|TRBJ2-7
TGCGCCAGCAGGGCGCAGCTGGGACCGACCTACGAGCAGTACTTC
CASRAQLGPTYEQYF
>NA|NA|TRBV7-9|TRBJ2-1
TGTGCCAGCAGCACGGGATCGGAGCAGTTCTTC
CASSTGSEQFF
>NA|NA|TRBV12-3/TRBV12-4|TRBJ1-2
TGTGCCAGCAGTTTATTAGGTGGAGAGATCAACTATGGCTACACCTTC
CASSLLGGEINYGYTF
>few|TRBD2|TRBV20-1|TRBJ2-1
TGCAGTGCTAGAGATCACGGTGGGACTAGCGGGGGGAAGTTCTTC
CSARDHGGTSGGKFF
>NA|TRBD1|TRBV27|TRBJ2-7
TGTGCCAGCAGTCCCCGGGACAGACACTACGAGCAGTACTTC
CASSPRDRHYEQYF
>few|TRBD2|TRBV6-5|TRBJ2-7
TGTGCCAGCAGTTCCGCTAGCGGGGCCGCCTACGAGCAGTACTTC
CASSSASGAAYEQYF
>NA|NA|TRBV3-1|TRBJ2-1
TGTGCCAGCAGCCAGTTCGGGGAGCAGTTCTTC
CASSQFGEQFF
>few|NA|TRBV27|TRBJ2-3
TGTGCCAGCAGTTTATCGTGGGGGGCGCAAGATACGCAGTATTTT
CASSLSWGAQDTQYF
>NA|NA|TRBV7-9|TRBJ1-2
TGTGCCAGCAGCTTAGGACGGGGGAGCGGCTACACCTTC
CASSLGRGSGYTF
>NA|NA|TRBV6-6|TRBJ1-1
TGTGCCAGCACCCTAGGGGGAGGGAACACTGAAGCTTTCTTT
CASTLGGGNTEAFF
>many|NA|TRBV7-6|TRBJ1-1
TGTGCCAGCAGCTCCTCTGGAATGAACACTGAAGCTTTCTTT
CASSSSGMNTEAFF
>NA|TRBD1|TRBV13|TRBJ1-2
TGTGCCAGCAGCTCAAAGGGACAGGGGGGATATGGCTACACCTTC
CASSSKGQGGYGYTF
>NA|NA|TRBV20-1|TRBJ1-1
TGCAGTGCTAGAATGCGGGTATTCAACACTGAAGCTTTCTTT
CSARMRVFNTEAFF
>many|NA|TRBV5-1|TRBJ2-5
TGCGCCAGCAGCCAGGGACGCGGCCAAGAGACCCAGTACTTC
CASSQGRGQETQYF
>few|NA|TRBV29-1|TRBJ2-1
TGCAGCGTTGATGGGCAGGGTAAGGAGAATGAGCAGTTCTTC
CSVDGQGKENEQFF
>many|TRBD1|TRBV5-1|TRBJ2-7
TGCGCCAGCAGCGGGGGACAGGCGGTCTACGAGCAGTACTTC
CASSGGQAVYEQYF
>many|NA|TRBV6-5|TRBJ2-3
TGTGCCAGCAGGACATCTCTAAGGACAGATACGCAGTATTTT
CASRTSLRTDTQYF
>NA|NA|TRBV12-3/TRBV12-4|TRBJ2-1
TGTGCCAGCAGTTTACCCCGGGGGAGCTCCTACAATGAGCAGTTCTTC
CASSLPRGSSYNEQFF